The 5 T cell receptor beta chains below all came from one sample that was sequenced in a study of shared clonotypes between healthy human individuals. Clones were read by immunoSEQ multiplex PCR, and TCRdb kept only the in-frame ones, dropping some. The sample yields around 2.5 million clones, approximately 93% seen once. The specimen sequenced was naive CD4+ T cells from PBMCs. The subset: CD45RA+ positively selected. The receptors derive from a man between 18 and 29 years old in good health. Some clones in this sample may be carry-over from other donors' samples.

Comments on this clone: Other DNA sequences in the same sample also yield this CDR3. This chain joins TRBV5-1 and TRBJ2-5; 7 positions match TRBD1. Germline V gene sequence: CDR1 SGHRS, CDR2 YFSETQ. With 0 bases clipped from V and 2 bases from J, the junction kept 4 bases outside the gene matches. This CDR3 comprises 15 residues. The CDR3 protein is CASSLVGTDQETQYF. The CDR3 coding sequence is TGCGCCAGCAGCTTGGTCGGGACAGATCAAGAGACCCAGTACTTC.

As to this clone: This sample includes further DNA sequences coding for the same CDR3. The chain joins TRBV10-3 to TRBJ2-1, with 10 bases matching TRBD2. V trimming: 6 bases; J trimming: 5 bases; junction bases outside the gene matches: 1. The germline CDR1 and CDR2 sequences are ENHRY and SYGVKD. This CDR3 spans 13 amino acids. Here the CDR3 DNA reads TGTGCCATCAGGAGCGGGGGGGACAATGAGCAGTTCTTC. Protein product: CAIRSGGDNEQFF.

The chain uses TRBV19 and TRBJ2-1; 10 bases align to TRBD2. The germline CDR1 and CDR2 sequences are LNHDA and SQIVND (reference sequence). V trimming: 3 bases; J trimming: 5 bases; junction bases outside the gene matches: 4. This CDR3 is 15 amino acids long. This CDR3 reads CASSIGAGGHNEQFF. The CDR3 nucleotides are TGTGCCAGTAGTATCGGAGCGGGAGGGCACAATGAGCAGTTCTTC.

This chain joins TRBV12-5 and TRBJ2-3, with no clear D. Germline V gene lookup returns CDR1 LGHNT and CDR2 FRNRAP. This CDR3 is built from 13 residues. Trimming removed 2 bases at V and 8 bases at J, with 11 bases between. The CDR3: CASGLPLGGTQYF. CDR3 nucleotides: TGTGCTAGTGGTTTGCCCCTCGGCGGTACGCAGTATTTT. Combining the CDR3 with reference TRBV12-5 and TRBJ2-3 gives the whole variable domain DARVTQTPRHKVTEMGQEVTMRCQPILGHNTVFWYRQTMMQGLELLAYFRNRAPLDDSGMPKDRFSAEMPDATLATLKIQPSEPRDSAVYFCASGLPLGGTQYFGPGTRLTVL.

In this sample, this clone turned up once. V gene TRBV5-1 combines with J gene TRBJ2-3; the D is unclear. The length of the CDR3 is 16 residues. The V and J ends lost 1 base and 1 base respectively, with 13 bases between them. Germline-derived CDR1 and CDR2 are SGHRS and YFSETQ. The CDR3 nucleotides read TGCGCCAGCAGCTTGTTTTTGCCGATCGGCACAGATACGCAGTATTTT. The encoded protein is CASSLFLPIGTDTQYF.